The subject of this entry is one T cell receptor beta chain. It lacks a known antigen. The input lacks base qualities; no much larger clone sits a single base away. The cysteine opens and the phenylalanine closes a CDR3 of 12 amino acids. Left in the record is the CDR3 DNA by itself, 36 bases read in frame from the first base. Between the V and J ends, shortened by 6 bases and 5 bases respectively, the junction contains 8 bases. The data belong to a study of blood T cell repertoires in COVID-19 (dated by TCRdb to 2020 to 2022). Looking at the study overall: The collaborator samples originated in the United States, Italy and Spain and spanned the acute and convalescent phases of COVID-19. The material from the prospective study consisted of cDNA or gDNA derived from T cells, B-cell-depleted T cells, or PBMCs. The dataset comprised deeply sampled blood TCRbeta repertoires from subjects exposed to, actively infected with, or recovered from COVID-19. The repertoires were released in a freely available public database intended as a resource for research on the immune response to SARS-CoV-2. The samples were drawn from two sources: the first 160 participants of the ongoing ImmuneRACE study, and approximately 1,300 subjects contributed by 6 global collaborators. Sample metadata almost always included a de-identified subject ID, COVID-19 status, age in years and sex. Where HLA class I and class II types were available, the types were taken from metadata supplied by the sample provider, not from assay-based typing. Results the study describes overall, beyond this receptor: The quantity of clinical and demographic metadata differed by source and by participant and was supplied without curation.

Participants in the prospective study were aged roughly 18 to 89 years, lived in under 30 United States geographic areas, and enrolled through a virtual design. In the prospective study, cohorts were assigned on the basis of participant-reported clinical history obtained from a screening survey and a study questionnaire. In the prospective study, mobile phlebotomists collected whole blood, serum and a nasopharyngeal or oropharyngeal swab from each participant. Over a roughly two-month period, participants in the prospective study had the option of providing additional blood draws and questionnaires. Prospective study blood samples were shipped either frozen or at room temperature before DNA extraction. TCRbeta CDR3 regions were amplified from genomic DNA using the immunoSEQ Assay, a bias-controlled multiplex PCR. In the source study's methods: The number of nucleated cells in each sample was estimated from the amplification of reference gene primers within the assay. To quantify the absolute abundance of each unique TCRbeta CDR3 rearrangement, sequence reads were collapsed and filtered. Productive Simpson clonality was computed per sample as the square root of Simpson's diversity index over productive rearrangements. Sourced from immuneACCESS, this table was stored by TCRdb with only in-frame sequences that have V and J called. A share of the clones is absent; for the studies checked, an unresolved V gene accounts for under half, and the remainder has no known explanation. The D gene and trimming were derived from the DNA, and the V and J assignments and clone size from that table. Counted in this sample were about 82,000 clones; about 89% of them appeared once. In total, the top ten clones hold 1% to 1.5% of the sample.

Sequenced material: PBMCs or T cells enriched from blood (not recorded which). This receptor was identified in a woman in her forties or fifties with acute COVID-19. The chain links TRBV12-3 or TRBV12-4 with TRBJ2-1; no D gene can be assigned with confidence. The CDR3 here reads CASRPRNNEQFF. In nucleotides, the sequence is TGTGCCAGCAGACCTAGGAACAATGAGCAGTTCTTC.